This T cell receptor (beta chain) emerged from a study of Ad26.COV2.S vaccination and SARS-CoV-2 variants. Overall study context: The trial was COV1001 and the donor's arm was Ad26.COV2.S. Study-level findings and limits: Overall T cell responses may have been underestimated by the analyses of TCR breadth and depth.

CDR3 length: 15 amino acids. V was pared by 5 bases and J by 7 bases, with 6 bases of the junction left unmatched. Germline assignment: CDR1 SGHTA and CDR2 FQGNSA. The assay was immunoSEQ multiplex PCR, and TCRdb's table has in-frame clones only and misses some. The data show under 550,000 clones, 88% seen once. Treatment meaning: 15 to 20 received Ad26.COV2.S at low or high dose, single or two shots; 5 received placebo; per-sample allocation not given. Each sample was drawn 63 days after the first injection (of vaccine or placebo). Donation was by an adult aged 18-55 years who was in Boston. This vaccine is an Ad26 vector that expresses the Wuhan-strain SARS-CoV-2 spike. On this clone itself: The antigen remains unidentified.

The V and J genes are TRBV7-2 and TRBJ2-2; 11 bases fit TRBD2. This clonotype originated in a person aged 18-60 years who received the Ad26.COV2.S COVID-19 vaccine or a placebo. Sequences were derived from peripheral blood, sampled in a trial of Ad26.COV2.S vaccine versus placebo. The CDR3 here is CASSVSGGAGGELFF. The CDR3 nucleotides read TGTGCCAGCAGCGTTAGCGGGGGGGCTGGCGGGGAGCTGTTTTTT.